Listed below are T cell receptor beta chains from one sample, sequenced in a study of cytomegalovirus exposure and HLA in healthy donors. This table comes from immunoSEQ multiplex PCR, and its TCRdb copy is limited to in-frame clones, with some not included. The sample lists about 180,000 clones, about four fifths occurring once. Material for sequencing was PBMCs. The source of these receptors is a woman between 25 and 40 years old in good health and CMV-seronegative. The CDR3 runs from the conserved cysteine through the conserved F or W. The order of the fields is J gene, D gene, V gene, clone size, CDR3 DNA, CDR3 protein. The D gene is left open where the match is weak. Clone size is shown for a subset of rows, as once, few, many or a class of expanded clone.

J: TRBJ2-5; D: -; V: TRBV7-6; size: -; DNA: TGTGCCAGCAGCCGCCGGGGAAGTGGGGAGACCCAGTACTTC; CDR3: CASSRRGSGETQYF
J: TRBJ2-2; D: -; V: TRBV5-8; size: -; DNA: TGTGCCAGCAGCTTGTATCGGACAAACACCGGGGAGCTGTTTTTT; CDR3: CASSLYRTNTGELFF
J: TRBJ1-1; D: -; V: TRBV7-9; size: -; DNA: TGTGCCAGCAGCCCTATGGGAGACACTGAAGCTTTCTTT; CDR3: CASSPMGDTEAFF
J: TRBJ1-1; D: TRBD1; V: TRBV27; size: -; DNA: TGTGCCAGCAGTTTAGGGACAGGGGGGGACACTGAAGCTTTCTTT; CDR3: CASSLGTGGDTEAFF
J: TRBJ2-3; D: -; V: TRBV6-5; size: -; DNA: TGTGCCAGCAGTACCGGCCGTCAGACGCAGGAAACGCAGTATTTT; CDR3: CASSTGRQTQETQYF
J: TRBJ1-4; D: -; V: TRBV10-1; size: few; DNA: TGCGCCAGCGGCCCCCATGGGGGGGCGAGGGAAAAACTGTTTTTT; CDR3: CASGPHGGAREKLFF
J: TRBJ2-3; D: TRBD1; V: TRBV29-1; size: -; DNA: TGCAGCGCAGGTGGACAGGGGGCGGACACAGATACGCAGTATTTT; CDR3: CSAGGQGADTDTQYF
J: TRBJ2-1; D: TRBD2; V: TRBV6-5; size: -; DNA: TGTGCCAGCAGCCCGGTAGCGGGGGGCAACAATGAGCAGTTCTTC; CDR3: CASSPVAGGNNEQFF
J: TRBJ1-6; D: -; V: TRBV9; size: -; DNA: TGTGCCAGCAGCCCCGGGGGGGACTCCTTCTCCTATAATTCACCCCTCCACTTT; CDR3: CASSPGGDSFSYNSPLHF
J: TRBJ2-5; D: -; V: TRBV10-3; size: -; DNA: TGTGCCATCAGTGAACAGGGTCAAGAGACCCAGTACTTC; CDR3: CAISEQGQETQYF
J: TRBJ1-1; D: TRBD1; V: TRBV6-5; size: -; DNA: TGTGCCAGCAGTTACGGGGACAGGGGGTATACTGAAGCTTTCTTT; CDR3: CASSYGDRGYTEAFF
J: TRBJ1-2; D: TRBD1; V: TRBV7-3; size: -; DNA: TGTGCCAGCAGTCAGGGGGCGCACACTAACTATGGCTACACCTTC; CDR3: CASSQGAHTNYGYTF
J: TRBJ1-2; D: TRBD1; V: TRBV15; size: few; DNA: TGTGCCACCAGCAGAAATGTCGACAGGGGCTATGGCTACACCTTC; CDR3: CATSRNVDRGYGYTF
J: TRBJ2-5; D: -; V: TRBV18; size: few; DNA: TGTGCCAGCTCACCCGACAGGTCGAAAGAGACCCAGTACTTC; CDR3: CASSPDRSKETQYF
J: TRBJ1-2; D: TRBD1; V: TRBV18; size: -; DNA: TGTGCCAGCTCAAAGACAGGGGGCGACTATGGCTACACCTTC; CDR3: CASSKTGGDYGYTF
J: TRBJ2-7; D: -; V: TRBV4-2; size: -; DNA: TGTGCCAGCAGCCAAGCGAACCCAGGGTTCCCCTACGAGCAGTACTTC; CDR3: CASSQANPGFPYEQYF
J: TRBJ1-1; D: TRBD1; V: TRBV10-1; size: -; DNA: TGCGCCAGCAGCGAACAGGGGATGAACACTGAAGCTTTCTTT; CDR3: CASSEQGMNTEAFF
J: TRBJ1-2; D: -; V: TRBV30; size: -; DNA: TGTGCCTGGAGTTATCACAGGTTGAATGCTAACTATGGCTACACCTTC; CDR3: CAWSYHRLNANYGYTF
J: TRBJ1-6; D: -; V: TRBV12-5; size: -; DNA: TGTGCTAGTGGTTGGGGGGGTTCGACTAATTCACCCCTCCACTTT; CDR3: CASGWGGSTNSPLHF
J: TRBJ1-2; D: -; V: TRBV27; size: -; DNA: TGTGCCAGCAGTTTTGCAGGGAACCAATTCTATGGCTACACCTTC; CDR3: CASSFAGNQFYGYTF
J: TRBJ2-5; D: TRBD2; V: TRBV7-2; size: -; DNA: TGTGCCAGCAGCTGGGGACTAGCGAGAGGCCAAGAGACCCAGTACTTC; CDR3: CASSWGLARGQETQYF
J: TRBJ1-3; D: -; V: TRBV9; size: -; DNA: TGTGCCAGCAGCGTAGATCAGGGCGTCGGATATGGAAACACCATATATTTT; CDR3: CASSVDQGVGYGNTIYF
J: TRBJ1-2; D: -; V: TRBV27; size: -; DNA: TGTGCCAGCACCAACTCCATAGGGGGAGACTATGGCTACACCTTC; CDR3: CASTNSIGGDYGYTF
J: TRBJ2-2; D: -; V: TRBV5-1; size: -; DNA: TGCGCCAGCAGCTTTGGGCAGAACACCGGGGAGCTGTTTTTT; CDR3: CASSFGQNTGELFF
J: TRBJ2-3; D: TRBD2; V: TRBV13; size: -; DNA: TGTGCCAGCAGCTCCCTTCCCCCAATACTAGCGGGGGGTTCCACAGATACGCAGTATTTT; CDR3: CASSSLPPILAGGSTDTQYF
J: TRBJ1-2; D: -; V: TRBV5-1; size: -; DNA: TGCGCCAGCAGCCAAGGAAGGGGATTGAACTATGGCTACACCTTC; CDR3: CASSQGRGLNYGYTF
J: TRBJ1-6; D: TRBD1; V: TRBV5-4; size: -; DNA: TGTGCCAGCAGCTACCGGAGACAGGGGTCGAATTCGCCCCTCCACTTT; CDR3: CASSYRRQGSNSPLHF
J: TRBJ2-5; D: TRBD2; V: TRBV4-2; size: -; DNA: TGTGCCAGCAGCGTCCTAGCGGGGGAACAAGAGACCCAGTACTTC; CDR3: CASSVLAGEQETQYF
J: TRBJ2-1; D: TRBD2; V: TRBV5-1; size: -; DNA: TGCGCCAGCAGCTCGGCCCTACTTAGCGGGTTATCCTACAATGAGCAGTTCTTC; CDR3: CASSSALLSGLSYNEQFF
J: TRBJ1-3; D: TRBD1; V: TRBV15; size: -; DNA: TGTGCCACCACTCTCGACAGGGGTTATGGAAACACCATATATTTT; CDR3: CATTLDRGYGNTIYF
J: TRBJ1-2; D: TRBD1; V: TRBV10-3; size: -; DNA: TGTGCCATCGGGGGGGGACAGGGGGACTATGGCTACACCTTC; CDR3: CAIGGGQGDYGYTF
J: TRBJ1-2; D: -; V: TRBV5-1; size: -; DNA: TGCGCCAGCAGGGGAGGTGTCGGGGGTGGCTACACCTTC; CDR3: CASRGGVGGGYTF
J: TRBJ1-5; D: -; V: TRBV2; size: -; DNA: TGTGCCAGCAGTGCTGGGGGGGGCGGTCAGCCCCAGCATTTT; CDR3: CASSAGGGGQPQHF
J: TRBJ2-7; D: TRBD1; V: TRBV11-2; size: -; DNA: TGTGCCAGCAGCCCCTCGGGGACAGATCATTCCTACGAGCAGTACTTC; CDR3: CASSPSGTDHSYEQYF
J: TRBJ2-5; D: -; V: TRBV15; size: -; DNA: TGTGCCACCAGTACGGACAGATGGGTGGCCCAGTACTTC; CDR3: CATSTDRWVAQYF
J: TRBJ1-1; D: -; V: TRBV19; size: -; DNA: TGTGCCAGTAGAGGTATGCCGGGGATCACTGAAGCTTTCTTT; CDR3: CASRGMPGITEAFF
J: TRBJ1-2; D: TRBD1; V: TRBV5-1; size: -; DNA: TGCGCCAGCAGCTTGGGACAGGGGCCGCGGTACTATGGCTACACCTTC; CDR3: CASSLGQGPRYYGYTF
J: TRBJ1-2; D: -; V: TRBV7-8; size: -; DNA: TGTGCCAGCAGCTTAGCGGGACTGACCCACTATGGCTACACCTTC; CDR3: CASSLAGLTHYGYTF
J: TRBJ1-2; D: -; V: TRBV13; size: -; DNA: TGTGCCAGCAGCTTGTACTCGATCCTACATGGCTACACCTTC; CDR3: CASSLYSILHGYTF
J: TRBJ1-1; D: -; V: TRBV27; size: -; DNA: TGTGCCAGCAGTCCGATCGACGGGAAAGCTTTCTTT; CDR3: CASSPIDGKAFF
J: TRBJ2-7; D: -; V: TRBV27; size: -; DNA: TGTGCCAGCGGGTTTGAGCGGGACACCTACGAGCAGTACTTC; CDR3: CASGFERDTYEQYF
J: TRBJ2-3; D: -; V: TRBV6-6; size: -; DNA: TGTGCCAGCAGTTACTCGACCGGGGATACGCAGTATTTT; CDR3: CASSYSTGDTQYF
J: TRBJ1-2; D: TRBD1; V: TRBV7-9; size: few; DNA: TGTGCCAGCAGCTTAGTATCGCAGGGGGCGGGTGACTATGGCTACACCTTC; CDR3: CASSLVSQGAGDYGYTF
J: TRBJ2-1; D: TRBD2; V: TRBV18; size: -; DNA: TGTGCCAGCTCACCAAGCGGGGGGGGCTACAATGAGCAGTTCTTC; CDR3: CASSPSGGGYNEQFF
J: TRBJ1-6; D: -; V: TRBV6-6; size: -; DNA: TGTGCCAGCAGTTACATGGGGGGGAATTCACCCCTCCACTTT; CDR3: CASSYMGGNSPLHF
J: TRBJ1-2; D: -; V: TRBV19; size: -; DNA: TGTGCCAGTTCATCGGGGGACTATGGCTACACCTTC; CDR3: CASSSGDYGYTF
J: TRBJ2-7; D: TRBD1; V: TRBV5-6; size: -; DNA: TGTGCCAGCAGCCCATGGACAGGTGGGGAGCAGTACTTC; CDR3: CASSPWTGGEQYF